These T cell receptor beta chains were read from a single sample in a study of blood T cells in healthy people across ages. TCRdb analysed the 5' RACE reads with MiXCR anew, one entry per CDR3 protein. Of about 800,000 distinct CDR3 sequences listed, about 47% are singletons. Sequenced: blood. These receptor sequences come from a man older than 75 in good health. Both conserved end residues are part of each CDR3. D genes are given only for firm matches. Part of the rows lack a size; the others show once, few, many or a class for expanded clones.

clone size: -
J gene: TRBJ2-2
D gene: TRBD1
V gene: TRBV12-3/TRBV12-4
CDR3 protein: CASSWGLSGQAPNTGELFF
CDR3 DNA: TGTGCCAGCAGTTGGGGTTTATCGGGACAGGCCCCGAACACCGGGGAGCTGTTTTTT

clone size: -
J gene: TRBJ2-1
D gene: -
V gene: TRBV20-1
CDR3 protein: CSARGVGGRNEQFF
CDR3 DNA: TGCAGTGCTAGAGGAGTAGGAGGGCGCAATGAGCAGTTCTTC

clone size: -
J gene: TRBJ1-1
D gene: -
V gene: TRBV28
CDR3 protein: CASSFGTLNTEAFF
CDR3 DNA: TGTGCCAGCAGTTTTGGGACACTGAACACTGAAGCTTTCTTT

clone size: many
J gene: TRBJ2-5
D gene: TRBD2
V gene: TRBV28
CDR3 protein: CASSLFSGRYQETQYF
CDR3 DNA: TGTGCCAGCAGTTTATTTAGCGGGAGGTACCAAGAGACCCAGTACTTC

clone size: once
J gene: TRBJ2-1
D gene: -
V gene: TRBV9
CDR3 protein: CASSVRGASSYNEQFF
CDR3 DNA: TGTGCCAGCAGCGTACGAGGGGCTAGCTCCTACAATGAGCAGTTCTTC

clone size: -
J gene: TRBJ2-1
D gene: -
V gene: TRBV11-2
CDR3 protein: CASSFRRGSSHLDEQFF
CDR3 DNA: TGTGCCAGCAGCTTCCGGCGGGGTAGCTCACATTTAGATGAGCAGTTCTTC

clone size: -
J gene: TRBJ2-5
D gene: -
V gene: TRBV2
CDR3 protein: CASKGDFGETQYF
CDR3 DNA: TGTGCCAGCAAGGGGGACTTCGGAGAGACCCAGTACTTC

clone size: few
J gene: TRBJ2-1
D gene: TRBD2
V gene: TRBV7-8
CDR3 protein: CASSLGLAGEGEQFF
CDR3 DNA: TGTGCCAGCAGCTTGGGACTAGCGGGAGAGGGGGAGCAGTTCTTC

clone size: few
J gene: TRBJ1-2
D gene: TRBD1
V gene: TRBV12-3/TRBV12-4
CDR3 protein: CASSLDRGHGYTF
CDR3 DNA: TGTGCCAGCAGTTTAGACAGGGGGCATGGCTACACCTTC

clone size: -
J gene: TRBJ2-1
D gene: TRBD2
V gene: TRBV4-2
CDR3 protein: CASSQVGLAGGSYNEQFF
CDR3 DNA: TGTGCCAGCAGCCAAGTCGGACTAGCGGGAGGTTCCTACAATGAGCAGTTCTTC